Listed here are 2 T cell receptor beta chains from one sample, sequenced in a study of blood T cell repertoires in COVID-19. The repertoire was sequenced with immunoSEQ multiplex PCR; TCRdb's copy has only in-frame clones and lacks some. The profile shows some 64,000 clones, roughly 90% of them singletons. The material sequenced was peripheral blood. Receptor source: a man aged 45-60 years with active COVID-19.

The chain recombines TRBV6-6 with TRBJ2-7, with 7 bases that match TRBD2. Trimming at V came to 10 bases and at J to 0 bases, leaving 9 bases not matched to a gene. The CDR3 runs to 14 residues. Germline CDR1 is MNHNY and CDR2 is SVGAGI (reference sequence). This CDR3 reads CATLRRDYSYEQYF. Here the CDR3 DNA reads TGTGCCACCCTCCGCCGGGACTACTCCTACGAGCAGTACTTC.

V gene TRBV7-9 combines with J gene TRBJ1-2, with 7 nucleotides matching TRBD1. Germline values: CDR1 SEHNR, CDR2 FQNEAQ (reference sequence). The V segment lost 5 bases and the J segment 4 bases; nucleotides outside the gene matches: 10. The CDR3 sequence is 15 residues long. CDR3 region: CASSQTVGTAYGYTF. In DNA form, the CDR3 reads TGTGCCAGCAGCCAAACCGTAGGGACAGCCTATGGCTACACCTTC. The whole variable domain, remainder taken from reference TRBV7-9 and TRBJ1-2, is DTGVSQNPRHKITKRGQNVTFRCDPISEHNRLYWYRQTLGQGPEFLTYFQNEAQLEKSRLLSDRFSAERPKGSFSTLEIQRTEQGDSAMYLCASSQTVGTAYGYTFGSGTRLTVV.